Detailed here is one TCR beta chain. Its antigen remains unidentified. These data are taken from a study of T cell repertoires in cytomegalovirus infection. Study at large: It was the public TCR beta signatures that indicated both CMV infection and matching HLA type.

The germline CDR1 and CDR2 sequences are SEHNR and FQNEAQ (reference sequence). This CDR3 has 14 amino acids. J gave up 2 bases and V 5 bases, and 5 bases lay outside the gene matches. Whole-study results and caveats: Using cumulative public TCR beta family frequency, the authors identified those who carried CMV together with the relevant HLA. Predominance within the ex vivo response was attributable to HLA-C-restricted CMV-specific TCR beta clonotypes.

TCRdb re-called the reads with MiXCR, one entry per CDR3 protein. In the table there are around 900,000 distinct CDR3 sequences, about a third of which are singletons. This TCR was recovered from a human donor in good health (CMV status not recorded). Some clones in this sample may be carry-over from other donors' samples. The sequences come from cultured CD8+ T cells from PBMCs, collected from culture after CMV antigen stimulation. The V and J genes are TRBV7-9 and TRBJ1-2; TRBD1 matches 7 bases. CDR3 loop: CASSPEDRNYGYTF. In DNA form, the CDR3 reads TGTGCCAGCAGCCCCGAGGACAGGAACTATGGCTACACCTTC.